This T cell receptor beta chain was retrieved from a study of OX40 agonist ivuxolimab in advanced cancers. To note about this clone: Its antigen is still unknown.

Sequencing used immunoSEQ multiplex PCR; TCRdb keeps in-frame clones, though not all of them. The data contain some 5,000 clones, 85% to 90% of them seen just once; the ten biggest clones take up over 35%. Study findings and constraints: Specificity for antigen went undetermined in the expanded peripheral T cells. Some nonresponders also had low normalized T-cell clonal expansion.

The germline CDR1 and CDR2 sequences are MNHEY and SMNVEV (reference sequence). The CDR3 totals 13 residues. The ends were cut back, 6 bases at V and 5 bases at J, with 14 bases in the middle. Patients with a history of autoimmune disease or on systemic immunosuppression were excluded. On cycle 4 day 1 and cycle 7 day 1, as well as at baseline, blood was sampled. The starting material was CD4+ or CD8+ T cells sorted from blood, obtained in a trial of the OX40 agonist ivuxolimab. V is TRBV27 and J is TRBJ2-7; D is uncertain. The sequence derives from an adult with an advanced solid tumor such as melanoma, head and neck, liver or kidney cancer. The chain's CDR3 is CASSLVPKNEQYF. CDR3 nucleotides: TGTGCCAGCAGCCTTGTGCCCAAAAACGAGCAGTACTTC.